The rows below give T cell receptor beta chains drawn from one sample of a study of blood T cell repertoires in COVID-19. Assay: immunoSEQ multiplex PCR; the TCRdb copy retains only in-frame clones and omits some. The sample has around 41,000 clones, more than 75% seen once; the top ten hold about 5.3%. Specimen: peripheral blood. These receptors all stem from a human donor in a cohort sampled during active COVID-19. Both conserved end residues are part of each CDR3. D genes are given only for firm matches. Size is omitted from some rows. Given values are once, few, many or a class for expanded clones.

J	V	size	D	DNA	CDR3
TRBJ2-7	TRBV4-1	.	TRBD2	TGCGCCAGCAGCCAAGATCACGGGACTAGCAGACCGCAGTACTTC	CASSQDHGTSRPQYF
TRBJ2-3	TRBV5-6	.	TRBD1	TGTGCCAGCCTCCAGGGGGCTTCAGATACGCAGTATTTT	CASLQGASDTQYF
TRBJ1-6	TRBV2	.	.	TGTGCCAGCATGGTGGCAGATAATTCACCCCTCCACTTT	CASMVADNSPLHF
TRBJ2-2	TRBV30	.	.	TGTGCCTGGAAGAGCGGGGAGCTGTTTTTT	CAWKSGELFF
TRBJ2-1	TRBV7-9	.	TRBD2	TGTGCCAGCAGCTTTGGACTAGCGGGATACAATGAGCAGTTCTTC	CASSFGLAGYNEQFF
TRBJ1-1	TRBV10-3	.	.	TGTGCCATCAGATTACAGGCGAACACTGAAGCTTTCTTT	CAIRLQANTEAFF
TRBJ2-3	TRBV30	.	.	TGTGCCTGGAGTGTAACGGGGGATACGCAGTATTTT	CAWSVTGDTQYF
TRBJ1-4	TRBV5-4	.	.	TGTGCCAGCAGCTTGGCAGGGTCAGCTAATGAAAAACTGTTTTTT	CASSLAGSANEKLFF
TRBJ1-2	TRBV14	.	TRBD1	TGTGCCAGCAGCCAAGATACGCCGGGACAGAGTTACTATGGCTACACCTTC	CASSQDTPGQSYYGYTF
TRBJ1-1	TRBV19	.	.	TGTGCCAGTAGTTCTATGGACAGTAAAAACACTGAAGCTTTCTTT	CASSSMDSKNTEAFF
TRBJ2-1	TRBV7-9	.	TRBD2	TGTGCCAGCAGCTTCTCGAGCGGGAAGGATGAGCAGTTCTTC	CASSFSSGKDEQFF
TRBJ1-1	TRBV6-5	.	.	TGTGCCAGCAGACGGGGGGGGAGAGGGAACACTGAAGCTTTCTTT	CASRRGGRGNTEAFF
TRBJ2-1	TRBV4-1	.	TRBD1	TGCGCCAGCAGCCAAAATGCAGGGGGCAATGAGCAGTTCTTC	CASSQNAGGNEQFF
TRBJ2-7	TRBV21-1	.	.	TGTGCCAGCAGCCCCGGGCTAGCGGCCGCCTACGAGCAGTACTTC	CASSPGLAAAYEQYF
TRBJ2-5	TRBV28	.	TRBD2	TGTGCCAGCAGTTGGACTCGGCGGGAGAAAGAGACCCAGTACTTC	CASSWTRREKETQYF
TRBJ2-7	TRBV28	.	TRBD1	TGTGCCAGCAGGGGGACAGGGACCTACGAGCAGTACTTC	CASRGTGTYEQYF
TRBJ2-5	TRBV9	.	TRBD2	TGTGCCAGCAGCGGGAGCGGGAGGTACCAAGAGACCCAGTACTTC	CASSGSGRYQETQYF
TRBJ2-7	TRBV7-6	.	TRBD2	TGTGCCAGCAGCACCGGGACTAGCGGGAGGGCCGTCTACGAGCAGTACTTC	CASSTGTSGRAVYEQYF
TRBJ2-7	TRBV27	.	.	TGTGCCAGCAGTTTCACGGCGGGGCTTTTATACGAGCAGTACTTC	CASSFTAGLLYEQYF
TRBJ2-3	TRBV6-5	.	TRBD2	TGTGCCAGCTTAGCGGGAGGACACACAGATACGCAGTATTTT	CASLAGGHTDTQYF
TRBJ1-5	TRBV27	.	TRBD1	TGTGCCAGCAGAGGACAGGGGGTACAGCCCCAGCATTTT	CASRGQGVQPQHF
TRBJ2-3	TRBV7-8	.	.	TGTGCCAGCAGCTTAGGAGGGACAACAGATACGCAGTATTTT	CASSLGGTTDTQYF
TRBJ1-5	TRBV27	.	.	TGTGCCAGCAGTTTCGGTCGAGGAGATCAGCCCCAGCATTTT	CASSFGRGDQPQHF
TRBJ2-5	TRBV4-1	.	.	TGCGCCAGCAGCCTACAGCTTCAAGAGACCCAGTACTTC	CASSLQLQETQYF
TRBJ2-7	TRBV5-1	.	.	TGCGCCAGCAGCTTTGGTGGGGGCGAAACCTACGAGCAGTACTTC	CASSFGGGETYEQYF
TRBJ1-6	TRBV7-6	.	TRBD1	TGTGCCAGCAGCTTAGAGGGGGCTTCACCCCTCCACTTT	CASSLEGASPLHF
TRBJ1-1	TRBV9	.	.	TGTGCCAGCAGCCCCGGGGATACCACTGAAGCTTTCTTT	CASSPGDTTEAFF
TRBJ1-3	TRBV3-1/TRBV3-2	.	TRBD1	TGTGCCAGCAGTCAAACAGGGGGCGGGGTGAATACTGGAAACACCATATATTTT	CASSQTGGGVNTGNTIYF
TRBJ1-1	TRBV18	.	TRBD1	TGTGCCAGCTCACTCCCGGACAGGGGCACTGAAGCTTTCTTT	CASSLPDRGTEAFF
TRBJ2-1	TRBV28	.	TRBD2	TGTGCCAGCAGCCGGAGCGGGAGGGGAGATAATGAGCAGTTCTTC	CASSRSGRGDNEQFF
TRBJ1-1	TRBV28	.	TRBD1	TGTGCCAGCACCCATAGGGGGCAGATTGAAGCTTTCTTT	CASTHRGQIEAFF
TRBJ1-2	TRBV6-2/TRBV6-3	once	.	TGTGCCAGCAGTTACGGCGGTCCGTATGGCTACACCTTC	CASSYGGPYGYTF
TRBJ2-3	TRBV3-1/TRBV3-2	.	TRBD2	TGTGCCAGCAGCCAAACTTTTCCTCGCGGGGGGGGCACAGATACGCAGTATTTT	CASSQTFPRGGGTDTQYF
TRBJ1-4	TRBV5-1	.	TRBD1	TGCGCCAGCAGCTTGGCAGGCACAGGGGGCGGTCTAAGGGAAAAACTGTTTTTT	CASSLAGTGGGLREKLFF
TRBJ2-1	TRBV6-4	.	.	TGTGCCAGCAGTGATTCGACTAGAAAGAACAATGAGCAGTTCTTC	CASSDSTRKNNEQFF
TRBJ1-5	TRBV30	.	TRBD1	TGTGCCTGGAATCACCGGGACAGGGGCTCCTATAGCAATCAGCCCCAGCATTTT	CAWNHRDRGSYSNQPQHF
TRBJ2-7	TRBV11-3	.	.	TGTGCCAGCAGCTTGGGGACTGGCACCTACGAGCAGTACTTC	CASSLGTGTYEQYF
TRBJ1-1	TRBV19	.	.	TGTGCCAGTAGTATCAACCCGGCGAGGACTGAAGCTTTCTTT	CASSINPARTEAFF
TRBJ1-5	TRBV28	.	TRBD1	TGTGCCAGCAGTTTAGTTAAGGGGGCGACGAATCAGCCCCAGCATTTT	CASSLVKGATNQPQHF
TRBJ2-7	TRBV6-6	once	TRBD1	TGTGCCAGCAGTTACCGGACAGGGGGCTACGAGCAGTACTTC	CASSYRTGGYEQYF